Listed below are T cell receptor beta chains from one sample, sequenced in a study of T-cell reconstitution after alpha-beta-depleted transplantation in children. Using its own MiXCR run on the PCR reads, TCRdb lists one record per CDR3 protein. This sample carries 450,000 to 600,000 distinct CDR3 sequences, 10% to 15% of them seen once, and the ten largest clones take around 2%. Sequences were derived from PBMCs, mostly from graft donor cells, sampled 360 days after TCRalphabeta/CD19-depleted stem cell transplant. The origin of the receptors is a male patient younger than 18 who had a stem cell transplant for acute myeloid leukemia, so the T cells may come from the graft donor. Both conserved end residues are part of each CDR3. A D gene is named only where the DNA matches it firmly. Clone size is given for some rows only: seen once, a few or many times, or a class if the clone is expanded.

clone size: few
J gene: TRBJ2-5
D gene: TRBD2
V gene: TRBV30
CDR3 protein: CAWSVALAGGGETQYF
CDR3 DNA: TGTGCCTGGAGTGTAGCTCTAGCGGGAGGTGGGGAGACCCAGTACTTC

clone size: -
J gene: TRBJ2-5
D gene: -
V gene: TRBV4-2
CDR3 protein: CASSQEGGGLGETQYF
CDR3 DNA: TGTGCCAGCAGCCAAGAAGGTGGGGGGCTGGGAGAGACCCAGTACTTC

clone size: -
J gene: TRBJ2-4
D gene: -
V gene: TRBV29-1
CDR3 protein: CSVVRLGKNIQYF
CDR3 DNA: TGCAGCGTTGTCCGCCTCGGAAAAAACATTCAGTACTTC

clone size: -
J gene: TRBJ2-2
D gene: -
V gene: TRBV11-2
CDR3 protein: CASSLGVGVKGGTGELFF
CDR3 DNA: TGTGCCAGCAGCTTAGGGGTCGGAGTCAAGGGGGGGACCGGGGAGCTGTTTTTT

clone size: many
J gene: TRBJ2-7
D gene: TRBD1
V gene: TRBV28
CDR3 protein: CASSRDSFNSYEQYF
CDR3 DNA: TGTGCCAGCAGTAGGGACAGTTTTAACTCCTACGAGCAGTACTTC

clone size: few
J gene: TRBJ2-3
D gene: -
V gene: TRBV4-3
CDR3 protein: CASSRELGRVTQYF
CDR3 DNA: TGCGCCAGCAGCCGAGAACTAGGAAGGGTAACGCAGTATTTT

clone size: -
J gene: TRBJ2-1
D gene: TRBD2
V gene: TRBV7-2
CDR3 protein: CASSFSGLAVGYNEQFF
CDR3 DNA: TGTGCCAGCAGCTTTTCGGGACTAGCGGTTGGGTACAATGAGCAGTTCTTC

clone size: -
J gene: TRBJ2-1
D gene: -
V gene: TRBV29-1
CDR3 protein: CSVLPPLGEQFF
CDR3 DNA: TGCAGCGTTCTCCCTCCTCTCGGGGAGCAGTTCTTC

clone size: many
J gene: TRBJ2-3
D gene: TRBD2
V gene: TRBV5-1
CDR3 protein: CASSKRRREGNFIDTQYF
CDR3 DNA: TGCGCCAGCAGCAAGAGACGGCGGGAGGGAAATTTTATAGATACGCAGTATTTT

clone size: few
J gene: TRBJ2-4
D gene: TRBD1
V gene: TRBV28
CDR3 protein: CASSSGQGKAKNIQYF
CDR3 DNA: TGTGCCAGCAGTTCCGGACAGGGGAAAGCCAAAAACATTCAGTACTTC

clone size: -
J gene: TRBJ1-5
D gene: -
V gene: TRBV20-1
CDR3 protein: CSARGLQRNQPQHF
CDR3 DNA: TGCAGTGCTAGAGGCTTACAGCGCAATCAGCCCCAGCATTTT

clone size: few
J gene: TRBJ2-1
D gene: TRBD1
V gene: TRBV4-2
CDR3 protein: CASRKTGGINEQFF
CDR3 DNA: TGTGCCAGCAGGAAGACAGGGGGGATCAATGAGCAGTTCTTC

clone size: -
J gene: TRBJ2-1
D gene: -
V gene: TRBV3-1
CDR3 protein: CASSQEVPRAGPNNEQFF
CDR3 DNA: TGTGCCAGCAGCCAAGAAGTCCCTAGGGCGGGCCCTAACAATGAGCAGTTCTTC

clone size: -
J gene: TRBJ2-5
D gene: -
V gene: TRBV7-6
CDR3 protein: CASSLARAASQETQYF
CDR3 DNA: TGTGCCAGCAGCTTAGCGAGGGCAGCCTCACAAGAGACCCAGTACTTC

clone size: few
J gene: TRBJ2-7
D gene: -
V gene: TRBV12-3/TRBV12-4
CDR3 protein: CASSTRDEQYF
CDR3 DNA: TGTGCCAGCAGTACCCGCGACGAGCAGTACTTC

clone size: many
J gene: TRBJ2-1
D gene: TRBD2
V gene: TRBV11-2
CDR3 protein: CASSTSGKQQFF
CDR3 DNA: TGTGCCAGCAGCACTAGCGGGAAGCAGCAGTTCTTC

clone size: few
J gene: TRBJ2-7
D gene: -
V gene: TRBV28
CDR3 protein: CASSYSAGNPYEQYF
CDR3 DNA: TGTGCCAGCAGTTACAGCGCGGGGAACCCCTACGAGCAGTACTTC

clone size: many
J gene: TRBJ2-1
D gene: TRBD2
V gene: TRBV5-1
CDR3 protein: CASSLGLAGGGAYNEQFF
CDR3 DNA: TGCGCCAGCAGCCTGGGACTAGCGGGAGGGGGGGCCTACAATGAGCAGTTCTTC

clone size: -
J gene: TRBJ2-2
D gene: TRBD2
V gene: TRBV6-2/TRBV6-3
CDR3 protein: CASSFRGLAGGPDTGELFF
CDR3 DNA: TGTGCCAGCAGTTTTCGAGGACTAGCGGGAGGGCCGGACACCGGGGAGCTGTTTTTT

clone size: few
J gene: TRBJ2-3
D gene: TRBD1
V gene: TRBV20-1
CDR3 protein: CSARRTGIDTQYF
CDR3 DNA: TGCAGTGCTAGAAGGACAGGGATAGATACGCAGTATTTT